This T cell receptor (beta chain) comes out of a study of beta chain features in type 1 diabetes (dated by TCRdb to 2016 to 2018). About the study as a whole: Mean age, gender distribution, total cell number and subset yield were not different between patients and healthy donors. Regulatory and stem cell-like memory subsets were obtained from only 8 patients and about 8 healthy donors, while naive and central memory subsets were obtained from all 30 or so donors. The study compared TCRB repertoires of sorted circulating CD4+ T cell subsets between recently diagnosed type 1 diabetes patients and matched healthy donors. A total of some 100,000,000 sorted cells were examined across all samples, and the number of cells per subset was strongly correlated with RNA yield.

Broader findings and caveats from the paper: Sequencing cDNA rather than genomic DNA could over-represent highly expressing activated cells, although activation and CD3 levels did not differ between groups. Shorter templates might have been favored by PCR, but patient and control samples were amplified and corrected together, so both groups would have been affected equally by any skew. Fewer insertions and more nucleotide deletions at VDJ recombination sites were observed in patients with type 1 diabetes, implying thymic rearrangement abnormalities. In all four CD4+ subsets, TCRB CDR3 length was moderately but significantly shorter in type 1 diabetes patients. Naive, central memory and regulatory TCRB repertoires appeared more similar among patients than among healthy donors. Because the HLA sub-analyses included only small numbers of individuals, any influence of HLA type on TCRB rearrangement was left unresolved.

All of the isolated RNA was reverse transcribed with the High Capacity cDNA Reverse Transcription Kit, so expressed TCRB transcripts were sequenced. Deep immunoSEQ sequencing was applied to naive, central memory and regulatory T cell samples, giving an average of about 3.6 million total reads per sample. Sorted cells were lysed in RLT buffer, and RNA was extracted using DNase-treated RNeasy Micro or Mini kits according to cell number. Each cell subset was processed separately to prevent cross-contamination, with patient and healthy donor samples processed together. TCRB sequences were amplified from cDNA with the immunoSEQ multiplex PCR, producing 87-bp fragments spanning the CDR3 region. The amplicons were sequenced using the Illumina HiSeq platform. The study's processing was this. PCR bias was corrected computationally using synthetic template baselines, and reads within Hamming distance 2 were collapsed, with unmergeable singletons discarded. Reads were aligned to IMGT to assign V, D and J genes, CDR3 length, and insertions or deletions at six rearrangement sites. Within each subset, clonotype counts were normalized to sorted cell number, after which true diversity and Gini coefficients were computed with the tcR R package. The overlap coefficient, calculated on TCRB nucleotide sequences, was used to quantify repertoire sharing. As a proxy for the pre-selection repertoire, out-of-frame TCRB sequences from naive cells were analyzed. This immuneACCESS table, as held by TCRdb, lists in-frame sequences with V and J called but not all clones. Of the missing ones, under half trace to an unresolved V gene in checked studies; the others have no known cause. V and J calls and clone size are given by that table; D and trimming were obtained from the DNA. The sample contains approximately 600,000 clones, roughly 12% of them found a single time. The ten largest account for over 0.1% of the sample.

With respect to this clone: Its antigen remains undetermined. Base qualities are not recorded, but no much larger clone differs from it by a single base. The identical CDR3 is also encoded by other nucleotide sequences in the sample.

Each donor gave one peripheral blood draw, roughly 120 mL on average, collected into heparinised tubes. A BD FACSAria II was used to sort naive, central memory, regulatory and stem cell-like memory CD4+ T cells with a panel that included CD45RO, CCR7, CD25, CD127, CD95 and CD27. Purity was above 98% for every sorted population. PBMCs were isolated immediately by Lymphoprep density gradient centrifugation and stained directly without culture. So that batch effects would be minimized, each experiment stained and sorted samples in pairs, pairing one healthy donor with one patient. The CDR3 starts with the cysteine, ends with the phenylalanine, and has 15 residues. This entry keeps only the CDR3 DNA: 45 bases, framed from base 1. The germline V gene gives CDR1 as KGHSH and CDR2 as LQKENI. Compared with germline, V lacks 3 bases and J lacks 0 bases; bases without a gene match: 3.

The chain couples TRBV18 to TRBJ2-3, and 7 bases in between align with TRBD1. Sequenced: naive CD4+ T cells from blood. According to the study, the label for this sample's cell subset or site signals: true naive CD4+ T cells. The TCR sequence derives from a man aged 25-45 years with type 1 diabetes. The encoded CDR3 is CASSPGQTSTDTQYF. The DNA sequence follows: TGTGCCAGCTCACCGGGACAGACTAGCACAGATACGCAGTATTTT.